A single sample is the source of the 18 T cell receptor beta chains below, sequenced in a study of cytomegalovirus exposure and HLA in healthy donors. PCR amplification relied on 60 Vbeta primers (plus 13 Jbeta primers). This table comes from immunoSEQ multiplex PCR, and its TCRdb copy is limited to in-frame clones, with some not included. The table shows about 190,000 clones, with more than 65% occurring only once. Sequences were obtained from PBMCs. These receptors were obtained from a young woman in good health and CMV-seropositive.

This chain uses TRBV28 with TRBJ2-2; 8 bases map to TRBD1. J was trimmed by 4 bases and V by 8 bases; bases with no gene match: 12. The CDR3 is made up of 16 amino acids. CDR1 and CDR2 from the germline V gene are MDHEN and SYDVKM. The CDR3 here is CASHWSGGAGTGELFF. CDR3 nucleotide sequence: TGTGCCAGCCATTGGTCAGGGGGCGCCGGCACCGGGGAGCTGTTTTTT.

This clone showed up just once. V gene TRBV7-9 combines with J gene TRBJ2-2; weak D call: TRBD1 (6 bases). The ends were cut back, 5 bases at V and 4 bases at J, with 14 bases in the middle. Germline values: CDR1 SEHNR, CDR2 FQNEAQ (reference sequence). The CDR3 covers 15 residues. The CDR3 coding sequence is TGTGCCAGCAGCCCATTACCAGGGGCCACCGGGGAGCTGTTTTTT. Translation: CASSPLPGATGELFF.

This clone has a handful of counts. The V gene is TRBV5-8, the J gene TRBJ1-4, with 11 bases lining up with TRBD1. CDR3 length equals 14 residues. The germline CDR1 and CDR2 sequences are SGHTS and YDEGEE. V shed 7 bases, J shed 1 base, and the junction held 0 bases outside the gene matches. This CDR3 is CASGTGGTNEKLFF. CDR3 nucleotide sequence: TGTGCCAGCGGGACAGGGGGAACTAATGAAAAACTGTTTTTT.

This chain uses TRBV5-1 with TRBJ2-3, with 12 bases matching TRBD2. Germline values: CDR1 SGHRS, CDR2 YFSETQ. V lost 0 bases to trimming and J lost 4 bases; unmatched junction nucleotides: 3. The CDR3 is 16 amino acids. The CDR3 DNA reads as TGCGCCAGCAGCTTGGTACTAGCGGGAGGAGCAGATACGCAGTATTTT. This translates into CASSLVLAGGADTQYF.

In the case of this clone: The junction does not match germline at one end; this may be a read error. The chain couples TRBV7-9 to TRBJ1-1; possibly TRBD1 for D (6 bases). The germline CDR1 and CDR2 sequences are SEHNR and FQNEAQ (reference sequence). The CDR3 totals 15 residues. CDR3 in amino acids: CSSSQGPAGTTEAFF. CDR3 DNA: TGTTCCAGCAGCCAGGGGCCCGCAGGGACCACTGAAGCTTTCTTT.

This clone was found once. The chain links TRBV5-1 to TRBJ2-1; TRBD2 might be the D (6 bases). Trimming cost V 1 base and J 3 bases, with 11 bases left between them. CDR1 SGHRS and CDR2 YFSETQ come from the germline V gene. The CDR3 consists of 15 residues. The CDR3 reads CASSLPRDFYNEQFF. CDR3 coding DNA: TGCGCCAGCAGCTTGCCGCGGGACTTCTACAATGAGCAGTTCTTC.

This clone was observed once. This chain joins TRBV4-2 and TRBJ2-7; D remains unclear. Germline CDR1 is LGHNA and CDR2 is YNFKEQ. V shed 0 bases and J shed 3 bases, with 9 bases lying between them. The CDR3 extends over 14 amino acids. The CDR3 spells CASSQDPNGYEQYF. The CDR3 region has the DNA TGTGCCAGCAGCCAAGATCCCAACGGCTACGAGCAGTACTTC.

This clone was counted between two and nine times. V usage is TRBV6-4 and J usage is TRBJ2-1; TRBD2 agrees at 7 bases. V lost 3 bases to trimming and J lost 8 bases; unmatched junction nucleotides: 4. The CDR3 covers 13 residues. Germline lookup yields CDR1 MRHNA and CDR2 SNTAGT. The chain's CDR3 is CASSERETDEQFF. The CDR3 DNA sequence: TGTGCCAGCAGTGAGCGGGAGACTGATGAGCAGTTCTTC.

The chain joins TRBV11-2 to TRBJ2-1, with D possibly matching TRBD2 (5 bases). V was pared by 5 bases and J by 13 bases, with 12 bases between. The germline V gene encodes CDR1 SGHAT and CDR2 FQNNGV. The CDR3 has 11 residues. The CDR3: CASSHGLHQFF. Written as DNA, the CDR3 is TGTGCCAGCAGCCATGGACTCCACCAGTTCTTC.

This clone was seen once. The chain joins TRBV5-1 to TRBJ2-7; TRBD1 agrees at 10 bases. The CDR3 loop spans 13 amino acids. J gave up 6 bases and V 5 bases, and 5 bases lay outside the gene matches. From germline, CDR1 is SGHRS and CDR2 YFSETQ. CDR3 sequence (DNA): TGCGCCAGCAGTTCCGGGACAGGGGCCGAGCAGTACTTC. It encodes CASSSGTGAEQYF.

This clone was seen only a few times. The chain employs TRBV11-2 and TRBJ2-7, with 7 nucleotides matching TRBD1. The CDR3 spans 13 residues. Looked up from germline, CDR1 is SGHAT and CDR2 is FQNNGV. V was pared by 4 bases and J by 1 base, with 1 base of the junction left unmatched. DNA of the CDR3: TGTGCCAGCAGCTCGACAGGGTCCTACGAGCAGTACTTC. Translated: CASSSTGSYEQYF.

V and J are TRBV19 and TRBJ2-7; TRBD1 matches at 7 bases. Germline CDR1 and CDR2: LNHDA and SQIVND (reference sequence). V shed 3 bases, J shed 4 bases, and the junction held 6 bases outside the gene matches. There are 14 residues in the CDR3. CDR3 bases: TGTGCCAGTAGTATGCGACAGGGTGTATACGAGCAGTACTTC. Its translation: CASSMRQGVYEQYF.

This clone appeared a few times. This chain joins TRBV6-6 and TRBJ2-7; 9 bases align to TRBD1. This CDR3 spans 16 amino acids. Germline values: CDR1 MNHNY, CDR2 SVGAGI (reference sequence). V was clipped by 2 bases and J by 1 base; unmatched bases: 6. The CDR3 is CASSYGDRVPSYEQYF. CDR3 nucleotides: TGTGCCAGCAGTTACGGGGACAGGGTCCCTTCCTACGAGCAGTACTTC.

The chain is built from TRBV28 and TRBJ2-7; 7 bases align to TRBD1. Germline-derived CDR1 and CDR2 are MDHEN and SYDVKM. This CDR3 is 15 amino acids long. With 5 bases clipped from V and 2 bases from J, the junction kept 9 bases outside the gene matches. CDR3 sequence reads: CASSNPGQYPYEQYF. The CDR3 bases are TGTGCCAGCAGTAACCCGGGACAGTATCCCTACGAGCAGTACTTC.

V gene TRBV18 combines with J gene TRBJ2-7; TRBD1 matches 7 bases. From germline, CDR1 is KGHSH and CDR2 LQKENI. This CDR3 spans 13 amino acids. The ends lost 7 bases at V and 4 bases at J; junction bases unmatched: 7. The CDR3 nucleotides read TGTGCCAGCTTCCGACAGGGTGGTTACGAGCAGTACTTC. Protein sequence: CASFRQGGYEQYF.

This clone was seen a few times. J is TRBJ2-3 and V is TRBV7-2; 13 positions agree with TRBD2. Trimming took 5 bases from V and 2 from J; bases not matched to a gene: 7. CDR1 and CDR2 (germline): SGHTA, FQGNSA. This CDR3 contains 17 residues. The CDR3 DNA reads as TGTGCCAGCAGCCGATTGGGGACTAGCGGGGCCACAGATACGCAGTATTTT. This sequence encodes CASSRLGTSGATDTQYF.

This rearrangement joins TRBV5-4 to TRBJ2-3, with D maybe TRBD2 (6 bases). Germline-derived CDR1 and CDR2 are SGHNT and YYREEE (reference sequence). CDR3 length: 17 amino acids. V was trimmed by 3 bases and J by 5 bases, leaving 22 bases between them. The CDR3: CASSSRLGTLEGDTQYF. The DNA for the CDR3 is TGTGCCAGCAGCTCCAGGCTCGGCACCCTGGAGGGAGATACGCAGTATTTT.

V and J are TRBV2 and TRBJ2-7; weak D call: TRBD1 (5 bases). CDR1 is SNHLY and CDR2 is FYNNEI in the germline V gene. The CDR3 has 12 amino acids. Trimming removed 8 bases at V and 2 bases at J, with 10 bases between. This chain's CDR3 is CASLDTPYEQYF. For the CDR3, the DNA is TGTGCCAGCCTGGACACCCCCTACGAGCAGTACTTC.